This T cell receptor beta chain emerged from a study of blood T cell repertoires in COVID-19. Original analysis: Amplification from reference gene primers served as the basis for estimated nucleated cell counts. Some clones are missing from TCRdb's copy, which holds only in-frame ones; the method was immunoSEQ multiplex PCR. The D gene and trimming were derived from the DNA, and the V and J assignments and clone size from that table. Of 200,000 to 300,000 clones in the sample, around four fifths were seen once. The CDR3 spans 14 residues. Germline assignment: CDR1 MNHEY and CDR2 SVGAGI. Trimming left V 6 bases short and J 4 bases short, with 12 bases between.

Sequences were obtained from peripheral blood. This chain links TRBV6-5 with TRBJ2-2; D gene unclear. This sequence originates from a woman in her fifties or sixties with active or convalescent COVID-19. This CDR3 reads CASRTWASTGELFF. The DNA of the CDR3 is TGTGCCAGCAGAACCTGGGCGAGCACCGGGGAGCTGTTTTTT.